These T cell receptor beta chains were read from a single sample in a study of beta chain features in type 1 diabetes. TCRdb keeps only in-frame clones here, not all; method: immunoSEQ multiplex PCR. The top ten clones hold roughly 0.017% of a sample with some 400,000 clones, over 12% of them seen once. The sequencing sample was made of naive CD4+ T cells from blood. The receptors here all came from a young woman in good health. CDR3s leave out the opening cysteine and the closing phenylalanine or tryptophan. Clone sizes are given selectively: once, few, many, or a class where the clone is expanded.

J	size	V	CDR3
TRBJ1-5	.	TRBV6-6	ASSYGIGQGMSPQH
TRBJ1-5	few	TRBV28	ASTVGQGNQPQH
TRBJ2-6	once	TRBV4-1	ASSQVFSSGANVLT
TRBJ1-1	few	TRBV7-9	ASTPGSVMNTEAF
TRBJ1-5	.	TRBV30	AWSYSSNQPQH
TRBJ2-6	few	TRBV5-6	ASSLAFGTGIANVLT
TRBJ2-1	few	TRBV29-1	SVEGLVRGTGYNEQF
TRBJ1-2	.	TRBV11-1	ASSSTTGGFGYT
TRBJ2-2	.	TRBV5-1	ASSLAGAGTGELF
TRBJ2-2	.	TRBV18	ASSPAIANTGELF
TRBJ1-3	few	TRBV13	ASSLGRVQNTIY
TRBJ1-1	.	TRBV28	ASSLGVMNTEAF
TRBJ2-1	few	TRBV19	ASSTRLAGGPSYNEQF
TRBJ2-7	.	TRBV6-1	ASSEHFQGTADEQY
TRBJ1-2	.	TRBV2	ASSESPELYGYT
TRBJ1-1	few	TRBV30	AWTGRGNTEAF
TRBJ2-5	.	TRBV18	ASSPRVVEETQY
TRBJ2-7	.	TRBV7-6	ASSVNSYEQY
TRBJ2-1	.	TRBV28	ATRGLAGAVEQF
TRBJ2-3	.	TRBV30	AWNRGISGSADTQY
TRBJ2-7	few	TRBV4-2	ASSQDGGLEQY
TRBJ2-2	few	TRBV10-3	AISEAQGAGELF
TRBJ2-7	few	TRBV7-9	ASSQGRLLYEQY
TRBJ2-2	.	TRBV29-1	SVLGRANTGELF
TRBJ2-1	.	TRBV28	ASSSTGTSGHYNEQF
TRBJ2-1	.	TRBV9	ASSGGLAGLYNEQF
TRBJ2-3	few	TRBV25-1	ASRSVTDTQY
TRBJ2-7	.	TRBV10-3	AISTGALDEQY
TRBJ2-7	.	TRBV28	ASRTTVSYEQY